A single sample gave rise to the 7 T cell receptor beta chains below, sequenced in a study of blood T cell repertoires in COVID-19. The repertoire was sequenced with immunoSEQ multiplex PCR; TCRdb's copy has only in-frame clones and lacks some. The table shows about 400,000 clones, with about 90% occurring only once. Sequencing was carried out using PBMCs or T cells enriched from blood (not recorded which). The source of these receptors is a woman between 18 and 30 years old with acute COVID-19.

This chain links TRBV3-1 (or the pseudogene TRBV3-2) with TRBJ2-7; D ambiguous. CDR1 and CDR2 from the germline V gene are LGHDT and YNNKEL (reference sequence). V was shortened by 2 bases and J by 5 bases, with 7 bases between the two germline ends. This CDR3 has 12 residues. The CDR3 is CASSQSGNEQYF. The CDR3 nucleotides read TGTGCCAGCAGCCAATCTGGCAACGAGCAGTACTTC.

The genes are TRBV19 and TRBJ1-2, with TRBD1 identical over 8 bases. Germline assignment: CDR1 LNHDA and CDR2 SQIVND (reference sequence). Unmatched junction bases numbered 4, after V lost 5 bases and J lost 2 bases. This CDR3 region has 14 residues. CDR3 sequence (DNA): TGTGCCAGTAGTCCCGGGACAGGAAACTATGGCTACACCTTC. It codes for CASSPGTGNYGYTF.

The rearrangement uses TRBV4-1 and TRBJ1-2; D call uncertain. The CDR3 loop spans 16 amino acids. Trimming removed 1 base at V and 2 bases at J, with 14 bases between. Per the germline V gene, CDR1 is MGHRA and CDR2 is YSYEKL. The CDR3 DNA reads TGCGCCAGCAGCCAAGCTTTAGGAACGGGGAACTATGGCTACACCTTC. This sequence encodes CASSQALGTGNYGYTF.

The CDR3 nucleotides are TGTGCCAGCAGCTTACGGGTAGCGGGAGGCACAGATACGCAGTATTTT. Translating gives CASSLRVAGGTDTQYF. The chain recombines TRBV7-2 with TRBJ2-3, with 9 bases lining up with TRBD2. With V trimmed by 2 bases and J by 1 base, 4 bases remained unmatched. The CDR3 consists of 16 residues. The germline V gene has CDR1 SGHTA and CDR2 FQGNSA.

The chain has TRBV7-2 and TRBJ2-1, with 9 bases lining up with TRBD1. The CDR3 covers 15 residues. Germline CDR1 reads SGHTA; CDR2 reads FQGNSA. V shed 2 bases and J 4 bases; nucleotides not matched to a gene: 3. CDR3 region: CASSLSQGAYNEQFF. DNA for the CDR3: TGTGCCAGCAGCTTATCACAGGGGGCTTACAATGAGCAGTTCTTC.

The J gene is TRBJ1-5, the V gene TRBV10-2, with D perhaps TRBD1 (6 bases). This CDR3 region has 14 residues. The V and J ends lost 2 bases and 5 bases respectively, with 10 bases between them. Looked up from germline, CDR1 is WSHSY and CDR2 is SAAADI. The CDR3 sequence is CASSEQGSYQPQHF. The CDR3 DNA is TGCGCCAGCAGTGAGCAGGGGTCATATCAGCCCCAGCATTTT.

The J gene is TRBJ2-7, the V gene TRBV29-1; a weak D match, TRBD1 (5 bases). This CDR3 region has 12 residues. The germline V and J ends were trimmed by 3 bases and 4 bases, with 10 bases remaining between them. Germline assignment: CDR1 SQVTM and CDR2 ANQGSEA. CDR3 DNA: TGCAGCGTTGAGGCAGGGAAATACGAGCAGTACTTC. This translates into CSVEAGKYEQYF.